The TCR beta chain under discussion was sequenced for a study of graft-versus-host responses after intestinal transplantation. Only in-frame clones appear in the TCRdb table, and some are missing; sequencing was by immunoSEQ multiplex PCR. The sample shows roughly 25,000 clones, roughly 86% of them seen only once. Trimming removed 4 bases from V and 1 base from J; junction bases left unmatched: 7. The CDR3 consists of 16 residues. The germline V gene encodes CDR1 MGHRA and CDR2 YSYEKL. This clone has just a few counts. Its antigen is as yet unknown. The sequencing here drew on unstimulated CD8+ T cells sorted from spleen or lymph node cells, taken before transplant. The receptor was derived from a human donor who was the organ donor for an intestinal transplant. The V gene is TRBV4-1, the J gene TRBJ1-5; TRBD1 matches 7 bases. CDR3 residues: CASSPGGGWSNQPQHF. The CDR3 DNA follows: TGCGCCAGCAGCCCAGGGGGGGGCTGGAGCAATCAGCCCCAGCATTTT.